These T cell receptor beta chains were read from a single sample in a study of blood T cell repertoires in COVID-19. Sequencing used immunoSEQ multiplex PCR; TCRdb keeps in-frame clones, though not all of them. Among about 250,000 clones listed, 80% to 85% were seen once. The sequencing sample was made of peripheral blood. All receptors come from an older person with COVID-19, enrolled during active disease. CDR3s include the opening cysteine and the closing phenylalanine or tryptophan. A D gene is named only where the DNA matches it firmly. A row's size may be missing; if present it is once, few, many or a size class.

>TRBJ2-1|TRBV18|-|-
TGTGCCAGCTCACCCTTGATGAGCTATCGGGAGCCCTCTCTGAGCTCCTACAATGAGCAGTTCTTC
CASSPLMSYREPSLSSYNEQFF
>TRBJ1-1|TRBV29-1|TRBD1|-
TGCAGCGTGGCTACAGGGGCGAACACTGAAGCTTTCTTT
CSVATGANTEAFF
>TRBJ2-5|TRBV5-1|-|once
TGCGCCAGCGCCCGGGAAGAGACCCAGTACTTC
CASAREETQYF
>TRBJ1-1|TRBV11-3|-|-
TGTGCCAGCAGCTTATTGGGCCGAACTGAAGCTTTCTTT
CASSLLGRTEAFF
>TRBJ2-2|TRBV27|TRBD1|-
TGTGCCAGCAGTCCAGGACAGGGAAGGCTGTTTTTT
CASSPGQGRLFF
>TRBJ1-4|TRBV7-6|TRBD1|-
TGTGCCAGCAGTCCTCAAACAGGGGGCGCGGTGGAAAAACTGTTTTTT
CASSPQTGGAVEKLFF
>TRBJ2-6|TRBV7-6|-|-
TGTGCCAGCAGCCCCCTTGTGGCCGGTCGAGACATCTTCTCTGGGGCCAACGTCCTGACTTTC
CASSPLVAGRDIFSGANVLTF
>TRBJ1-2|TRBV6-2/TRBV6-3|-|-
TGTGCCAGCAGCCGGGGCTCCGGAAACTATGGCTACACCTTC
CASSRGSGNYGYTF
>TRBJ2-2|TRBV6-4|TRBD2|-
TGTGCCAGCAGTCCTAGCGGGGGAACCCACACCGGGGAGCTGTTTTTT
CASSPSGGTHTGELFF
>TRBJ2-6|TRBV14|-|-
TGTGCCAGCAGCCTAGTTGGGGCCAACGTCCTGACTTTC
CASSLVGANVLTF
>TRBJ2-2|TRBV2|TRBD2|-
TGTGCCAGCAGAAAGGGACTAGCGGACACCGGGGAGCTGTTTTTT
CASRKGLADTGELFF
>TRBJ2-7|TRBV3-1/TRBV3-2|TRBD1|-
TGTGCCAGCAGCCAGGGACAGGGGACCCACGAGCAGTACTTC
CASSQGQGTHEQYF
>TRBJ1-6|TRBV9|-|-
TGTGCCAGCAGCGTAGAACAGAATTATAATTCACCCCTCCACTTT
CASSVEQNYNSPLHF
>TRBJ1-1|TRBV19|-|-
TGTGCCAGTAGTAAAATCAGGGTCTGGAACACTGAAGCTTTCTTT
CASSKIRVWNTEAFF
>TRBJ2-3|TRBV6-1|TRBD2|-
TGTGCCAGCAGTGAGACTAGCGGGAGGGCTTCCGATACGCAGTATTTT
CASSETSGRASDTQYF
>TRBJ2-3|TRBV5-1|-|-
TGCGCCAGCAGCCCTGGTGGGGGACAAATGACGCAGTATTTT
CASSPGGGQMTQYF
>TRBJ2-1|TRBV6-5|TRBD1|-
TGTGCCAGCAGTTACTCGACAGGGGTTGAGTTCTTC
CASSYSTGVEFF
>TRBJ2-4|TRBV18|-|-
TGTGCCAGCTCACCATCGGGGGACAAAAACATTCAGTACTTC
CASSPSGDKNIQYF
>TRBJ1-1|TRBV30|-|few
TGTGCCTGGAGTCCCGGGGGTCCTGAAGCTTTCTTT
CAWSPGGPEAFF
>TRBJ2-5|TRBV7-2|TRBD2|few
TGTGCCAGCAGCAGTCAGTCAGCGGGAGGGGGAGAGACCCAGTACTTC
CASSSQSAGGGETQYF
>TRBJ1-4|TRBV9|TRBD1|-
TGTGCCAGCAGCCCCCAAGGACAGGGTGGCGAAAAACTGTTTTTT
CASSPQGQGGEKLFF
>TRBJ2-1|TRBV6-2/TRBV6-3|TRBD2|-
TGTGCCAGCAGTTATAAAAGTTTGAGGCGGGGGTATGACAATGAGCAGTTCTTC
CASSYKSLRRGYDNEQFF
>TRBJ2-3|TRBV29-1|TRBD2|-
TGCAGCGTTGGGGAGCGGGGGACCGCGGATACGCAGTATTTT
CSVGERGTADTQYF
>TRBJ2-6|TRBV4-3|-|-
TGCGCCAGCAGCCAAGATCTGCGGGGTCCTACTGGGGCCAACGTCCTGACTTTC
CASSQDLRGPTGANVLTF
>TRBJ1-1|TRBV5-4|-|-
TGTGCCAGCAGCTTATTCCAGAACACTGAAGCTTTCTTT
CASSLFQNTEAFF
>TRBJ1-5|TRBV15|-|-
TGTGCCACCAGCAGAGCGTGGTTAGACAATCAGCCCCAGCATTTT
CATSRAWLDNQPQHF
>TRBJ2-2|TRBV5-1|-|-
TGCGCCAGCAGCTTGTCATCCCAGTCGAACACCGGGGAGCTGTTTTTT
CASSLSSQSNTGELFF
>TRBJ1-2|TRBV6-2/TRBV6-3|-|-
TGTGCCAGCAGCTCCCTTCGGACTGCCCGGTATGGCTACACCTTC
CASSSLRTARYGYTF
>TRBJ2-7|TRBV5-4|TRBD2|-
TGTGCCAGCAGCTTGGGACTAGCGGAAGACTACGAGCAGTACTTC
CASSLGLAEDYEQYF
>TRBJ2-5|TRBV6-5|TRBD2|once
TGTGCCAGCTTTACTAGCGTTGAGACCCAGTACTTC
CASFTSVETQYF
>TRBJ1-1|TRBV16|-|-
TGTGCCAGCAGCCAGAAAGAAGGAGCCACTGAAGCTTTCTTT
CASSQKEGATEAFF
>TRBJ2-2|TRBV11-3|-|-
TGTGCCAGCAGCTCCCTGGCCACTGGGGCGGCCGGGGAGCTGTTTTTT
CASSSLATGAAGELFF
>TRBJ1-1|TRBV6-2/TRBV6-3|-|-
TGTGCCAGCAGCCCGGGCGGGGGGTACACTGAAGCTTTCTTT
CASSPGGGYTEAFF
>TRBJ2-5|TRBV4-1|TRBD2|-
TGCGCCAGCAGCCAAGCCCTCCTAGCGGGAGAGACCCAGTACTTC
CASSQALLAGETQYF
>TRBJ2-5|TRBV30|-|-
TGTGCCTGGCGCCAACAGGGTTCGAAAGAGACCCAGTACTTC
CAWRQQGSKETQYF
>TRBJ1-2|TRBV6-5|-|-
TGTGCCAGCAGCCCCAGGGGTTCTGGCTACACCTTC
CASSPRGSGYTF
>TRBJ1-2|TRBV6-6|TRBD1|-
TGTGCCAGCAACAGACAGGGGAGCAACGAAGGCTACACCTTC
CASNRQGSNEGYTF
>TRBJ1-5|TRBV6-5|-|-
TGTGCCAGCAAACCCAGGGTAGAGGGCAATCAGCCCCAGCATTTT
CASKPRVEGNQPQHF
>TRBJ1-1|TRBV7-2|-|-
TGTGCCAGCAGCTTAGTGCCCGCCCGGGTGAACACTGAAGCTTTCTTT
CASSLVPARVNTEAFF
>TRBJ1-5|TRBV5-5|TRBD1|-
TGTGCCAGCAGCGTACAGGGGGCTGGCAATCAGCCCCAGCATTTT
CASSVQGAGNQPQHF